The 32 T cell receptor beta chains listed next were all sequenced from one sample in a study of T cells in tuberculosis. The time point here: new active TB diagnosis, blood taken before or within 7 days of starting treatment. Only in-frame clones appear in the TCRdb table, and some are missing; sequencing was by immunoSEQ multiplex PCR. The data hold about 37,000 clones, with approximately 90% observed a single time. Sequencing used PBMCs, obtained at tuberculosis diagnosis. All receptors derive from an adult with tuberculosis.

This rearrangement joins TRBV9 to TRBJ1-4; 7 bases match TRBD1. V lost 0 bases to trimming and J lost 8 bases; unmatched junction nucleotides: 7. CDR3 length: 15 residues. The V gene's germline CDR1 is SGDLS and CDR2 YYNGEE. CDR3 region: CASSVGRTGVEKLFF. CDR3 DNA: TGTGCCAGCAGCGTAGGGAGGACAGGAGTCGAAAAACTGTTTTTT. The full variable domain, with the rest looked up from reference TRBV9 and TRBJ1-4, is DSGVTQTPKHLITATGQRVTLRCSPRSGDLSVYWYQQSLDQGLQFLIQYYNGEERAKGNILERFSAQQFPDLHSELNLSSLELGDSALYFCASSVGRTGVEKLFFGSGTQLSVL.

This chain uses TRBV19 with TRBJ2-5; 8 nucleotides agree with TRBD1. Germline assignment: CDR1 LNHDA and CDR2 SQIVND (reference sequence). The V gene end was trimmed by 3 bases and the J gene end by 4 bases; junction bases not matched to a gene: 1. The CDR3 loop spans 13 amino acids. In DNA, the CDR3 is TGTGCCAGTAGTATCAGGGGGCCAGAGACCCAGTACTTC. Amino acids: CASSIRGPETQYF.

The chain links TRBV30 to TRBJ1-1; D is ambiguous. Trimming pared 5 bases from V and 5 bases from J, leaving 15 bases between. The germline gives CDR1 GTSNPN, CDR2 SVGIG (reference sequence). The CDR3 is made up of 13 amino acids. CDR3 loop: CAWELLGRTEAFF. CDR3 DNA sequence: TGTGCCTGGGAGTTACTGGGCAGAACTGAAGCTTTCTTT.

Written as DNA, the CDR3 is TGTGCCAGCAGCCCAGCGGTAGGACGCCTTAACTATGGCTACACCTTC. It codes for CASSPAVGRLNYGYTF. The J gene is TRBJ1-2, the V gene TRBV2; D gene unclear. Trimming removed 6 bases from V and 1 base from J, with 18 bases in between. Germline V gives CDR1 SNHLY, CDR2 FYNNEI. This CDR3 region has 16 residues.

V gene TRBV6-5 combines with J gene TRBJ2-3; 8 nucleotides line up with TRBD2. Germline values: CDR1 MNHEY, CDR2 SVGAGI. The V gene end was trimmed by 6 bases and the J gene end by 4 bases; junction bases not matched to a gene: 3. CDR3 length: 13 residues. The CDR3 here is CASRRGGSDTQYF. The CDR3 coding sequence is TGTGCCAGCAGACGGGGGGGCTCAGATACGCAGTATTTT.

This clone was seen once. V usage is TRBV5-6 and J usage is TRBJ1-6; D uncertain. V shed 0 bases and J shed 0 bases, with 7 bases lying between them. Per the germline V gene, CDR1 is SGHDT and CDR2 is YYEEEE. The CDR3 is made up of 16 amino acids. CDR3 bases: TGTGCCAGCAGCTTGGGCAGGAACTCCTATAATTCACCCCTCCACTTT. Amino acids: CASSLGRNSYNSPLHF. Drawing the rest from reference TRBV5-6 and TRBJ1-6, the complete variable domain is DAGVTQSPTHLIKTRGQQVTLRCSPKSGHDTVSWYQQALGQGPQFIFQYYEEEERQRGNFPDRFSGHQFPNYSSELNVNALLLGDSALYLCASSLGRNSYNSPLHFGNGTRLTVT.

The V and J genes are TRBV5-6 and TRBJ1-2, with D uncertain. Germline CDR1 SGHDT, CDR2 YYEEEE. The CDR3 length is 13 residues. V was pared by 5 bases and J by 2 bases, with 10 bases between. The CDR3 nucleotides read TGTGCCAGCAGAAAAGAGAGAAACTATGGCTACACCTTC. Protein product: CASRKERNYGYTF.

The table lists this clone with a count of one. The chain joins TRBV21-1 to TRBJ1-1; TRBD1 is taken as the D call from the table, unchecked against the DNA. TRBV21-1 corresponds to a pseudogene. The CDR3 consists of 14 residues. The CDR3 reads CASSSDRVDTEAFF. CDR3 DNA sequence: TGTGCCAGCAGCAGCGACAGGGTTGACACTGAAGCTTTCTTT.

The rearrangement links TRBV28 to TRBJ2-3; 8 bases match TRBD2. This CDR3 comprises 14 residues. Losses at the gene ends were 3 bases for V and 6 bases for J; bases not matched to a gene: 5. The germline V gene encodes CDR1 MDHEN and CDR2 SYDVKM. CDR3 sequence reads: CASSFRTSWDTQYF. The CDR3 region has the DNA TGTGCCAGCAGTTTCCGGACTAGCTGGGATACGCAGTATTTT.

In its sample, this clone is medium-sized. The V call is TRBV5-1, the J call TRBJ2-7, with TRBD1 matching 8 bases. The length of the CDR3 is 18 residues. Germline assignment: CDR1 SGHRS and CDR2 YFSETQ. After removal of 4 bases from V and 0 bases from J, the junction contained 15 bases not matched to a gene. CDR3 residues: CASSQLLTGELLSYEQYV. The CDR3 bases are TGCGCCAGCAGCCAATTATTGACAGGGGAGCTACTCTCCTACGAGCAGTACGTC.

The chain couples TRBV12-5 to TRBJ1-5; possibly TRBD1 for D (6 bases). CDR3 length: 16 residues. Deletions cut 0 bases from V and 6 bases from J, with 15 bases between. In germline, CDR1 is LGHNT, CDR2 FRNRAP. CDR3 loop: CASGLVGVGGSQPQHF. The DNA for the CDR3 is TGTGCTAGTGGTTTGGTAGGCGTAGGGGGAAGTCAGCCCCAGCATTTT.

CDR3 region: CASRRQVALAGNGELFF. In nucleotides, the CDR3 is TGCGCCAGCAGACGCCAAGTCGCCCTAGCTGGGAACGGGGAGCTGTTTTTT. The chain carries TRBV5-1 and TRBJ2-2; D perhaps matches TRBD2 (5 bases). In germline, CDR1 is SGHRS, CDR2 YFSETQ. V lost 5 bases, J lost 7 bases, and 24 bases lay in between. The CDR3 is 17 residues long.

The chain carries TRBV25-1 and TRBJ1-1, with 10 bases aligning to TRBD1. Germline CDR1 MGHDK, CDR2 SYGVNS. The CDR3 is 16 amino acids. The ends lost 2 bases at V and 4 bases at J; junction bases unmatched: 7. CDR3 region: CASSEVGTGDSTEAFF. The CDR3 DNA reads TGTGCCAGCAGTGAAGTTGGGACAGGGGACTCCACTGAAGCTTTCTTT. Combining the CDR3 with reference TRBV25-1 and TRBJ1-1 gives the whole variable domain EADIYQTPRYLVIGTGKKITLECSQTMGHDKMYWYQQDPGMELHLIHYSYGVNSTEKGDLSSESTVSRIRTEHFPLTLESARPSHTSQYLCASSEVGTGDSTEAFFGQGTRLTVV.

This clone was seen more than once but under ten times. This rearrangement joins TRBV6-5 to TRBJ2-1; 8 bases fit TRBD2. V gave up 5 bases and J gave up 12 bases; unmatched junction bases: 3. Germline assignment: CDR1 MNHEY and CDR2 SVGAGI. The CDR3 spans 11 residues. The CDR3 loop reads CASSGRGGQFF. As DNA, the CDR3 is TGTGCCAGCAGTGGCCGGGGGGGGCAGTTCTTC.

The chain has TRBV5-1 and TRBJ2-1; possible D gene TRBD2, 6 bases. CDR1 is SGHRS, CDR2 YFSETQ, per germline. V gave up 0 bases and J gave up 9 bases, with 16 bases separating them. This CDR3 has 15 amino acids. The CDR3 spells CASSLVAASGREQFF. The DNA for the CDR3 is TGCGCCAGCAGCTTGGTGGCGGCCAGCGGGCGTGAGCAGTTCTTC.

V and J are TRBV30 and TRBJ1-6; 10 bases align to TRBD1. CDR3 length: 14 residues. Trimming cost V 4 bases and J 8 bases; bases outside gene matches: 5. Germline assignment: CDR1 GTSNPN and CDR2 SVGIG (reference sequence). As DNA, the CDR3 is TGTGCCTGGACTGGACAGGGGGGTTATTCACCCCTCCACTTT. Protein sequence: CAWTGQGGYSPLHF.

The chain recombines TRBV5-4 with TRBJ2-3; D may be TRBD2 (6 bases). There are 16 residues in the CDR3. CDR1 and CDR2 from the germline V gene are SGHNT and YYREEE (reference sequence). V dropped 3 bases and J dropped 1 base, with 15 bases sitting between them. CDR3: CASSSGVGEGTDTQYF. CDR3 bases: TGTGCCAGCAGCTCGGGGGTTGGGGAGGGCACAGATACGCAGTATTTT.

V is TRBV5-6 and J is TRBJ1-4; TRBD1 is a possible D gene (6 bases). Germline lookup yields CDR1 SGHDT and CDR2 YYEEEE. The CDR3 is 15 residues long. The V end lost 4 bases, the J end lost 7 bases, and 17 bases lay between the germline ends. CDR3 amino acids: CASSGAGAVGEKLFF. As DNA, the CDR3 is TGTGCCAGCAGCGGCGCAGGGGCGGTTGGTGAAAAACTGTTTTTT.

The gene calls are TRBV5-1 and TRBJ2-7, with 10 bases aligning to TRBD1. The CDR3 runs to 13 residues. Germline loops: CDR1 SGHRS, CDR2 YFSETQ. Trimming removed 4 bases from V and 3 bases from J; junction bases left unmatched: 1. The CDR3 nucleotides read TGCGCCAGCAGCCGGGACAGGGGCTACGAGCAGTACTTC. Its protein product is CASSRDRGYEQYF.

V gene TRBV5-1 combines with J gene TRBJ1-1; D is undetermined. The CDR3 is 15 amino acids. With 5 bases removed from V and 1 base from J, the gap between germline ends came to 15 bases. Germline V lookup: CDR1 SGHRS, CDR2 YFSETQ. The CDR3 DNA reads as TGCGCCAGCAGGGAGGGTAAGGTCTCGAACACTGAAGCTTTCTTT. It yields the protein CASREGKVSNTEAFF.

This chain joins TRBV5-1 and TRBJ1-1; 12 positions match TRBD1. This CDR3 is 18 amino acids long. Losses at the gene ends were 8 bases for V and 1 base for J; bases not matched to a gene: 15. The germline V gene encodes CDR1 SGHRS and CDR2 YFSETQ. The CDR3 DNA sequence: TGCGCCAGAGGGCGGGACAGGGGGCGATTGGGGCGGAACACTGAAGCTTTCTTT. Its translation: CARGRDRGRLGRNTEAFF. The full variable domain, with the rest looked up from reference TRBV5-1 and TRBJ1-1, is KAGVTQTPRYLIKTRGQQVTLSCSPISGHRSVSWYQQTPGQGLQFLFEYFSETQRNKGNFPGRFSGRQFSNSRSEMNVSTLELGDSALYLCARGRDRGRLGRNTEAFFGQGTRLTVV.

The table lists this clone with a few counts. The chain uses TRBV6-4 and TRBJ2-1; 9 nucleotides match TRBD2. The germline gives CDR1 MRHNA, CDR2 SNTAGT. The CDR3 is made up of 15 amino acids. V lost 5 bases to trimming and J lost 2 bases; unmatched junction nucleotides: 4. The CDR3 nucleotides are TGTGCCAGCAGTTTATCTAGCGGGGCCTACAATGAGCAGTTCTTC. It translates to CASSLSSGAYNEQFF.

The chain uses TRBV28 and TRBJ1-1; D remains ambiguous. With 6 bases removed from V and 2 bases from J, the gap between germline ends came to 10 bases. Germline V gene lookup returns CDR1 MDHEN and CDR2 SYDVKM. CDR3 length equals 13 residues. This CDR3 reads CASSFGRNTEAFF. DNA of the CDR3: TGTGCCAGCAGCTTTGGGAGAAACACTGAAGCTTTCTTT.

This chain connects TRBV25-1 to TRBJ2-1; perhaps TRBD1 as D (6 bases). From germline, CDR1 is MGHDK and CDR2 SYGVNS. CDR3 length: 16 residues. V was shortened by 4 bases and J by 1 base, with 14 bases between the two germline ends. CDR3 region: CASSAEGVGSYNEQFF. Here the CDR3 DNA reads TGTGCCAGCAGTGCCGAGGGGGTTGGGTCCTACAATGAGCAGTTCTTC.

A single count supports this clone. CDR3 coding DNA: TGTGCCAGCAGCGTGGGGACTCACCTAGCCAAAAACATTCAGTACTTC. It is translated as CASSVGTHLAKNIQYF. This chain links TRBV5-8 with TRBJ2-4; tentatively, D is TRBD2 (6 bases). This CDR3 region has 16 residues. The germline V gene encodes CDR1 SGHTS and CDR2 YDEGEE. Trimming stripped 4 bases from V and 0 bases from J, with 14 bases between.

The chain uses TRBV6-1 and TRBJ1-5; the match to TRBD1 covers 8 bases. The germline V gene encodes CDR1 MNHNS and CDR2 SASEGT. V lost 5 bases, J lost 1 base, and 4 bases stayed unmatched. The CDR3 contains 15 residues. The CDR3 DNA sequence: TGTGCCAGCAGTAAAGGGACAGGAAGCAATCAGCCCCAGCATTTT. It translates to CASSKGTGSNQPQHF.

The chain couples TRBV27 to TRBJ2-7; possibly TRBD1 for D (5 bases). The germline V and J ends were trimmed by 8 bases and 2 bases, with 28 bases remaining between them. The CDR3 loop spans 18 amino acids. Germline assignment: CDR1 MNHEY and CDR2 SMNVEV (reference sequence). In nucleotides, the CDR3 is TGTGCCAGCCTCAACAGGCCTGATGTACGAACCCCCCCCTACGAGCAGTACGTC. Its protein product is CASLNRPDVRTPPYEQYV.

CDR3 sequence: CASSLPQGTPGNSPLHF. The CDR3 nucleotides are TGTGCCAGCAGTTTACCACAGGGGACCCCGGGAAATTCACCCCTCCACTTT. This rearrangement joins TRBV28 to TRBJ1-6, with 7 positions matching TRBD1. Germline V gives CDR1 MDHEN, CDR2 SYDVKM. This CDR3 has 17 residues. Trimming at V came to 2 bases and at J to 7 bases, leaving 11 bases not matched to a gene. Drawing the rest from reference TRBV28 and TRBJ1-6, the complete variable domain is DVKVTQSSRYLVKRTGEKVFLECVQDMDHENMFWYRQDPGLGLRLIYFSYDVKMKEKGDIPEGYSVSREKKERFSLILESASTNQTSMYLCASSLPQGTPGNSPLHFGNGTRLTVT.

This clone was detected once. The rearrangement joins TRBV9 to TRBJ2-6; a possible D gene is TRBD1 (6 bases). This CDR3 has 16 residues. Germline V CDR1 and CDR2: SGDLS, YYNGEE. The V and J ends lost 3 bases and 4 bases respectively, with 14 bases between them. CDR3 region: CASSAPGESGANVLTF. CDR3 DNA sequence: TGTGCCAGCAGCGCCCCAGGGGAGTCCGGGGCCAACGTCCTGACTTTC.

This chain connects TRBV6-1 to TRBJ2-7, with a tentative D call TRBD2 (5 bases). Trimming left V 4 bases short and J 2 bases short, with 9 bases between. Per germline, CDR1 MNHNS and CDR2 SASEGT. The CDR3 contains 13 residues. The CDR3 here is CASSGGLPYEQYF. The CDR3 nucleotides are TGTGCCAGCAGTGGAGGGCTACCCTACGAGCAGTACTTC.

The V and J genes are TRBV6-5 and TRBJ1-3, with D perhaps matching TRBD1 (6 bases). The germline gives CDR1 MNHEY, CDR2 SVGAGI. The CDR3 extends over 15 amino acids. Trimming removed 2 bases at V and 4 bases at J, with 12 bases between. This chain's CDR3 is CASSYDDRPGNTIYF. The CDR3, as DNA: TGTGCCAGCAGTTACGATGACAGGCCAGGAAACACCATATATTTT.

This chain joins TRBV21-1 and TRBJ1-2; the table gives TRBD1 as D, unverified against the DNA. TRBV21-1 is recorded as a pseudogene. The CDR3 length is 18 residues. This chain's CDR3 is CASSKERVRGQGARGYTF. The DNA for the CDR3 is TGTGCCAGCAGCAAAGAACGGGTAAGGGGACAGGGGGCTAGAGGCTACACCTTC.